This T cell receptor beta chain derives from a study of shared clonotypes between healthy human individuals. The wider study: The study drew on two women and a few men aged 18 to 49 as donors. Whole-study results and caveats: The study found lower generation probabilities in non-shared clonotypes than in those shared by all four donors. Sharing across four donors was highest in naive CD4 (approximately 5%) and lowest in memory CD8 (around 0.4%).

In regard to this clone: Its target is unknown.

J gave up 8 bases and V 5 bases, and 12 bases lay outside the gene matches. The germline V gene has CDR1 SGHAT and CDR2 FQNNGV. The CDR3 is made up of 16 amino acids. Sequencing used immunoSEQ multiplex PCR; TCRdb keeps in-frame clones, though not all of them. The sample carries more than 2,000,000 clones, 85% to 95% recorded once. The rearrangement links TRBV11-2 to TRBJ2-1; TRBD2 matches at 10 bases. Source material: naive CD4+ T cells from PBMCs. Subset defined: CD45RA+ positively selected. The clonotype originates from a man between 18 and 29 years old in good health. Some clones in this sample may be carry-over from other donors' samples. CDR3 in DNA: TGTGCCAGCAGCCCCTGGGGTAGCGGGAGGCTAGATGAGCAGTTCTTC. Amino acids: CASSPWGSGRLDEQFF.